Listed below are T cell receptor beta chains from one sample, sequenced in a study of T cell repertoires in cytomegalovirus infection. TCRdb re-called the reads with MiXCR, one entry per CDR3 protein. The table records 740,000 or so distinct CDR3 sequences, 35% to 45% of them present only once. Sequenced: PBMCs. The receptors originated from a human donor in good health (CMV status not recorded). Some clones in this sample may be carry-over from other donors' samples. CDR3s include the opening cysteine and the closing phenylalanine or tryptophan. A D gene is named only where the DNA matches it firmly. Clone size is given for some rows only: seen once, a few or many times, or a class if the clone is expanded.

length: 13; J: TRBJ2-7; V: TRBV10-2; D: NA; size: NA; CDR3: CASSRGDAYEQYF; DNA: TGCGCCAGCAGTAGGGGGGACGCCTACGAGCAGTACTTC
length: 12; J: TRBJ2-7; V: TRBV12-3/TRBV12-4; D: NA; size: few; CDR3: CASSLEHHEQYF; DNA: TGTGCCAGCAGCCTGGAACACCACGAGCAGTACTTC
length: 13; J: TRBJ1-4; V: TRBV7-6; D: NA; size: few; CDR3: CASSGGYDEKLFF; DNA: TGTGCCAGCAGTGGAGGGTACGATGAAAAACTGTTTTTT
length: 13; J: TRBJ1-1; V: TRBV29-1; D: TRBD1; size: NA; CDR3: CSVTGQLNTEAFF; DNA: TGCAGCGTGACGGGACAGCTGAACACTGAAGCTTTCTTT
length: 13; J: TRBJ1-5; V: TRBV5-1; D: TRBD1; size: NA; CDR3: CASSLGGMDPQHF; DNA: TGCGCCAGCAGCTTAGGGGGCATGGACCCCCAGCATTTT
length: 16; J: TRBJ2-1; V: TRBV24-1; D: NA; size: NA; CDR3: CATSDPKIVRDNEQFF; DNA: TGTGCCACCAGTGACCCAAAGATAGTTAGGGACAATGAGCAGTTCTTC
length: 12; J: TRBJ1-1; V: TRBV5-1; D: NA; size: NA; CDR3: CARSPPGTEAFF; DNA: TGCGCCCGCAGCCCACCCGGTACTGAAGCTTTCTTT
length: 17; J: TRBJ1-2; V: TRBV7-2; D: NA; size: NA; CDR3: CASTVPPRVQGSYGYTF; DNA: TGTGCCAGCACCGTCCCTCCCCGGGTGCAGGGTAGCTATGGCTACACCTTC
length: 15; J: TRBJ1-2; V: TRBV12-3/TRBV12-4; D: NA; size: NA; CDR3: CASSLATTGTYGYTF; DNA: TGTGCCAGCAGTTTAGCTACGACAGGTACCTATGGCTACACCTTC
length: 14; J: TRBJ1-5; V: TRBV12-3/TRBV12-4; D: TRBD1; size: NA; CDR3: CASSLDRVNQSQHF; DNA: TGTGCCAGCAGCCTAGACAGGGTTAATCAGTCCCAGCATTTT
length: 13; J: TRBJ2-7; V: TRBV29-1; D: NA; size: few; CDR3: CSVVRPGGYEQYF; DNA: TGCAGCGTTGTCAGACCCGGGGGTTACGAGCAGTACTTC
length: 13; J: TRBJ1-1; V: TRBV27; D: NA; size: NA; CDR3: CASSLSWRTEAFF; DNA: TGTGCCAGCAGTTTATCGTGGCGCACTGAAGCTTTCTTT
length: 16; J: TRBJ1-6; V: TRBV4-1; D: NA; size: NA; CDR3: CASSQGSGEINSPLHF; DNA: TGCGCCAGCAGCCAAGGTTCAGGGGAAATTAATTCACCCCTCCACTTT
length: 13; J: TRBJ1-4; V: TRBV7-8; D: TRBD1; size: few; CDR3: CASSPGTEEKLFF; DNA: TGTGCCAGCAGCCCAGGGACAGAAGAAAAACTGTTTTTT
length: 13; J: TRBJ1-2; V: TRBV6-5; D: NA; size: once; CDR3: CASSYQGGYVYTF; DNA: TGTGCCAGCTCTTACCAGGGTGGCTATGTCTACACCTTC
length: 14; J: TRBJ2-7; V: TRBV28; D: TRBD1; size: many; CDR3: CASSLGQGGGEQYF; DNA: TGTGCCAGCAGTTTGGGACAGGGCGGCGGCGAGCAGTACTTC
length: 15; J: TRBJ2-5; V: TRBV7-2; D: NA; size: many; CDR3: CASSRAGPREETQYF; DNA: TGTGCCAGCTCCCGTGCCGGACCTCGTGAAGAGACCCAGTACTTC
length: 15; J: TRBJ2-5; V: TRBV27; D: NA; size: NA; CDR3: CASSFSATNAETQYF; DNA: TGTGCCAGCAGTTTTTCAGCTACCAATGCGGAGACCCAGTACTTC
length: 17; J: TRBJ2-1; V: TRBV12-5; D: NA; size: few; CDR3: CASGSARGKVAYNEQFF; DNA: TGTGCTAGTGGTTCGGCAAGGGGGAAAGTGGCCTACAATGAGCAGTTCTTC
length: 19; J: TRBJ2-1; V: TRBV7-2; D: TRBD2; size: many; CDR3: CASSLSGLAGPSSYNEQFF; DNA: TGTGCCAGCAGCTTATCGGGACTAGCGGGGCCGAGCTCCTACAATGAGCAGTTCTTC
length: 17; J: TRBJ2-3; V: TRBV20-1; D: NA; size: NA; CDR3: CSANISPLPSSTDTQYF; DNA: TGCAGTGCCAATATATCTCCCCTCCCCTCTAGCACAGATACGCAGTATTTT
length: 15; J: TRBJ2-7; V: TRBV20-1; D: NA; size: NA; CDR3: CSARDMRGSPYEQYF; DNA: TGCAGTGCTAGAGATATGAGGGGCTCACCCTACGAGCAGTACTTC
length: 19; J: TRBJ1-1; V: TRBV7-2; D: NA; size: NA; CDR3: CASSLSYGRSSLRNTEAFF; DNA: TGTGCCAGCAGCTTATCTTATGGCAGGAGCAGCCTCAGGAACACTGAAGCTTTCTTT
length: 14; J: TRBJ2-6; V: TRBV5-1; D: NA; size: NA; CDR3: CASGPLRGANVLTF; DNA: TGCGCCAGCGGCCCTTTGAGAGGGGCCAACGTCCTGACTTTC
length: 13; J: TRBJ2-1; V: TRBV30; D: TRBD1; size: NA; CDR3: CAWSGGQVNEQFF; DNA: TGTGCCTGGAGTGGGGGACAGGTCAATGAGCAGTTCTTC
length: 16; J: TRBJ1-3; V: TRBV11-3; D: TRBD1; size: few; CDR3: CASSPGQGAAGNTIYF; DNA: TGTGCCAGCAGCCCTGGACAGGGGGCAGCTGGAAACACCATATATTTT
length: 14; J: TRBJ1-3; V: TRBV27; D: NA; size: NA; CDR3: CASSGGPSGNTISF; DNA: TGTGCCAGCAGTGGGGGACCCTCTGGAAACACCATATCTTTT
length: 16; J: TRBJ2-2; V: TRBV11-1; D: TRBD1; size: few; CDR3: CASSPRTGEDTGELFF; DNA: TGTGCCAGCAGCCCCCGGACAGGGGAGGACACCGGGGAGCTGTTTTTT
length: 14; J: TRBJ2-5; V: TRBV14; D: TRBD2; size: NA; CDR3: CASRLSGSKETQYF; DNA: TGTGCCAGCAGGCTGAGCGGGAGTAAGGAGACCCAGTACTTC
length: 14; J: TRBJ1-6; V: TRBV7-2; D: NA; size: medium-sized; CDR3: CASSLGPYNSPLHF; DNA: TGTGCCAGCAGCTTAGGTCCCTATAATTCACCCCTCCACTTT
length: 16; J: TRBJ1-6; V: TRBV19; D: TRBD1; size: NA; CDR3: CASRPKTGDGNSPLHF; DNA: TGTGCCAGTAGACCCAAAACAGGGGACGGTAATTCACCCCTCCACTTT
length: 14; J: TRBJ1-1; V: TRBV7-9; D: NA; size: few; CDR3: CASIEAGPEPEAFF; DNA: TGTGCCAGCATCGAGGCCGGACCAGAACCCGAAGCTTTCTTT
length: 14; J: TRBJ1-1; V: TRBV11-2; D: NA; size: NA; CDR3: CASSSLGTRTEAFF; DNA: TGTGCCAGCAGCTCTTTAGGGACACGGACTGAAGCTTTCTTT
length: 16; J: TRBJ2-3; V: TRBV7-8; D: NA; size: many; CDR3: CASSSHDSGSTDTQYF; DNA: TGTGCCAGCAGCTCCCACGATAGCGGTTCCACAGATACGCAGTATTTT
length: 15; J: TRBJ1-5; V: TRBV28; D: TRBD1; size: NA; CDR3: CASRLPDRARQPQHF; DNA: TGTGCCAGCAGACTTCCGGACAGGGCGAGACAGCCCCAGCATTTT
length: 13; J: TRBJ1-2; V: TRBV7-2; D: NA; size: many; CDR3: CASSFEGNYGYTF; DNA: TGTGCCAGCAGCTTTGAGGGGAACTATGGCTACACCTTC
length: 12; J: TRBJ1-2; V: TRBV24-1; D: NA; size: few; CDR3: CATSETSYGYTF; DNA: TGTGCCACCAGTGAAACTTCCTATGGCTACACCTTC
length: 16; J: TRBJ2-7; V: TRBV7-2; D: TRBD2; size: few; CDR3: CASSLEVSGSLNEQYF; DNA: TGTGCCAGCAGCTTAGAGGTCAGCGGGAGTTTGAACGAGCAGTACTTC
length: 18; J: TRBJ1-5; V: TRBV7-2; D: TRBD1; size: NA; CDR3: CASSLVGTGAVPNQPQHF; DNA: TGTGCCAGCAGCTTAGTGGGGACAGGCGCGGTTCCAAATCAGCCCCAGCATTTT
length: 18; J: TRBJ2-1; V: TRBV27; D: TRBD2; size: few; CDR3: CASRPRGTSGTKYNEQFF; DNA: TGTGCCAGCAGACCACGGGGGACTAGCGGGACCAAATACAATGAGCAGTTCTTC